The sequence of this T cell receptor (beta chain) was determined in a study of T cells in Graves' hyperthyroidism and ophthalmopathy (dated by TCRdb to about 2019). For the study in its entirety: Peripheral blood was collected at initial diagnosis, before any treatment. To identify distinguishing TCR V-J signatures, a discovery cohort of around 100 patients was used, comprising some 45 with Graves' ophthalmopathy and some 60 with stable Graves' hyperthyroidism. An independent validation cohort of 18 to 20 hyperthyroidism patients and over 15 patients who later progressed to ophthalmopathy tested prospective prediction of ophthalmopathy. The 90 or so discovery patients were randomly split 7:3 into training and test sets. In roughly six Graves' hyperthyroidism patients, the study also compared T-cell repertoires from thyroid tissue with T-cell repertoires from blood. Following sampling, methimazole starting at 30 mg daily was given to hyperthyroidism patients, and high-dose intravenous methylprednisolone was given to ophthalmopathy patients. The paper describes TCR Vbeta CDR3 sequencing of 140 or so peripheral blood samples, made up of about 41 ophthalmopathy patients, roughly 75 hyperthyroidism patients and around 17 progressor patients. Study-level results and caveats: In validation, progression to ophthalmopathy was predicted by the model with approximately 67% sensitivity and around 75% specificity, a median of about 6.8 months before onset. Most expanded thyroid clonotypes (frequency above 0.001) were also found in blood, which suggests that blood repertoires may mirror thyroid immune responses. No statistical method was used to set the sample size in advance, and investigators knew the group allocation. A 13 V-J signature model separated ophthalmopathy from stable hyperthyroidism, with over 85% sensitivity and 81.08% specificity in cross-validation and 80%/75% in testing.

TCR beta CDR3 regions were amplified from RNA transcripts. A first-round RT-PCR of the TCR CDR3 used the HTBI primer set with the Qiagen OneStep RT-PCR kit. The libraries were constructed in a second round of multiplex PCR and then size-selected and purified. Paired-end sequencing of the libraries was performed with 100 bp reads on an Illumina HiSeq2000. As for how the authors treated the data: SOAPnuke was used to process the raw data, removing reads that contained adapters or uncalled bases, had a mean Phred below 15, or lacked an exact match to the constant primer or identifier. COPE v1.2.5 was used to merge the high-quality paired reads, and each unique nucleotide sequence was defined as a clonotype. MiTCR v1.1 was used to align the clonotypes against IMGT TRBV, TRBD and TRBJ reference segments. Only V-J combinations with frequency above 0.0001, covering about 99% of repertoires, were analysed. A TCS score was defined as the ratio of F50 (clonal expansion) to E x V (chaos), with BLOSUM62-based TCRdist applied between CDR3 peptides within each V-J. Welch's t-statistics and random forest reduced around 550 V-J features to roughly 13, which were used in a naive Bayes classifier (R e1071). TCRdb trimmed public reads at Q25 via fastp, called clones via MiXCR and kept in-frame beta chains. A single entry per CDR3 protein holds the most common genes and DNA from its merged rows. V and J calls and clone size were set by TCRdb, not the authors. The sample records about 560,000 distinct CDR3 sequences, around 15% of which are singletons. Clones ranked in the top ten supply 18% of the sample.

As for this clonotype: No antigen is known for it. Per-base quality was not reported, and no clone a single base away is much larger than it.

Stable Graves' hyperthyroidism was defined as the absence of progression to ophthalmopathy over 18 months of follow-up. The hyperthyroidism patients were between 18 and 65 years old and newly diagnosed, with a disease duration of less than 2 months. Patients with uncontrolled infections, other autoimmune diseases, pregnancy or lactation were excluded. Clinical symptoms, serum thyroxine and TRAb, thyroid ultrasound, and orbital computed tomography formed the basis for the diagnoses. Ficoll-Paque density gradient centrifugation was used to isolate PBMCs from about 9 ml of fresh peripheral blood. Total RNA was extracted with Trizol reagent, and quality was checked on an Agilent 2100 Bioanalyzer. The germline V gene sets CDR1 to MNHNS and CDR2 to SASEGT. The CDR3 measures 14 amino acids from cysteine to phenylalanine. Only the CDR3 region is kept as DNA, spanning 42 bases read in frame from base 1. Trimming accounts for 8 bases at V and 5 bases at J, while the number of junction bases matched to no gene is 9.

The sequence came from a woman younger than 35 with Graves' hyperthyroidism. Sequencing was done on a sample of blood. This chain joins TRBV6-1 to TRBJ2-5; 9 of the junction bases match TRBD2. The nucleotide sequence reads as follows: TGTGCCAGCTCAATAGCGGGGGTAGCGGAGACCCAGTACTTC. It is translated as CASSIAGVAETQYF.